This T cell receptor (beta chain) appears in the sequencing data of a study of blood T cell repertoires in COVID-19. At the level of the study: Spain, Italy and the United States supplied samples that represented acute and convalescent COVID-19. Sources were T cells, B-cell-depleted T cells, or PBMCs; the material itself was cDNA or gDNA.

Original handling: Reference gene primer amplification yielded estimated nucleated cell counts. Sequencing used immunoSEQ multiplex PCR; TCRdb keeps in-frame clones, though not all of them. The V and J calls and clone size come from that table; D and trimming were worked out from the DNA. The sample yields approximately 230,000 clones, about 80% seen once. This clone was observed a few times. The sample taken for sequencing was peripheral blood. The TCR sequence derives from a woman of 80 years or more with active or convalescent COVID-19.

The CDR3 DNA reads as TGCGCCAGCAGAATACAGCCGAACACTGAAGCTTTCTTT. This codes for CASRIQPNTEAFF. V and J are TRBV5-1 and TRBJ1-1; D is unresolved. CDR3 length: 13 residues. Germline V gives CDR1 SGHRS, CDR2 YFSETQ. V lost 5 bases and J 1 base, leaving 9 bases between the germline ends.